This passage covers 28 T cell receptor beta chains from one sample sequenced in a study of OX40 agonist ivuxolimab in advanced cancers. Assay used: immunoSEQ multiplex PCR; TCRdb lists only in-frame clones, some missing. The table has 70,000 or so clones, 92% seen once. The sample in question was CD4+ or CD8+ T cells sorted from blood, obtained in a trial of the OX40 agonist ivuxolimab. The receptors derive from an adult with an advanced solid tumor such as melanoma, head and neck, liver or kidney cancer.

The rearrangement links TRBV11-2 to TRBJ2-1; 7 nucleotides line up with TRBD1. The germline V gene has CDR1 SGHAT and CDR2 FQNNGV. V dropped 1 base and J dropped 7; count of bases not matched to a gene: 10. There are 16 residues in the CDR3. The chain's CDR3 is CASSLGGTGAWNEQFF. The CDR3 DNA sequence: TGTGCCAGCAGCTTAGGGGGTACAGGGGCATGGAATGAGCAGTTCTTC.

The rearrangement links TRBV7-4 to TRBJ1-4; 8 bases match TRBD1. CDR1 is SGHVT, CDR2 SQSDAQ, per germline. V was pared by 5 bases and J by 6 bases, with 5 bases of the junction left unmatched. CDR3 size: 14 residues. As DNA, the CDR3 is TGTGCCAGCAGCATATCAGGGGGCCATGAAAAACTGTTTTTT. It yields the protein CASSISGGHEKLFF.

The table lists this clone with a count of one. V is TRBV11-2 and J is TRBJ2-5, with TRBD2 matching 7 bases. The CDR3 runs to 15 residues. The V and J ends lost 4 bases and 2 bases, in that order; junction bases with no gene match: 7. In germline, CDR1 is SGHAT, CDR2 FQNNGV. The CDR3 sequence: CASSYWGAGQETQYF. The DNA of the CDR3 is TGTGCCAGCAGCTACTGGGGAGCGGGACAAGAGACCCAGTACTTC. Looking up the rest from reference TRBV11-2 and TRBJ2-5 gives the full variable domain: EAGVAQSPRYKIIEKRQSVAFWCNPISGHATLYWYQQILGQGPKLLIQFQNNGVVDDSQLPKDRFSAERLKGVDSTLKIQPAKLEDSAVYLCASSYWGAGQETQYFGPGTRLLVL.

The chain is built from TRBV4-2 and TRBJ2-3, with 9 bases matching TRBD2. Losses at the gene ends were 0 bases for V and 2 bases for J; bases not matched to a gene: 6. Germline V gene sequence: CDR1 LGHNA, CDR2 YNFKEQ. This CDR3 is 17 amino acids long. The CDR3 sequence: CASSQDVVAGDTDTQYF. The CDR3 DNA reads TGTGCCAGCAGCCAAGATGTGGTAGCGGGGGACACAGATACGCAGTATTTT.

V is TRBV11-3 and J is TRBJ2-7, with 7 bases lining up with TRBD1. J was trimmed by 0 bases and V by 2 bases; bases with no gene match: 10. CDR1 and CDR2 (germline): SGHNT, YENEEA. The CDR3 has 17 residues. The CDR3 loop reads CASSLYPPGQLSYEQYF. The CDR3 region has the DNA TGTGCCAGCAGCTTATACCCCCCGGGACAGCTCTCCTACGAGCAGTACTTC.

The chain couples TRBV12-5 to TRBJ2-3; 8 nucleotides line up with TRBD1. The junction had 7 bases not matched to a gene; V was cut back by 6 bases and J by 2 bases. CDR1 is LGHNT, CDR2 FRNRAP, per germline. The CDR3 contains 15 residues. The CDR3 coding sequence is TGTGCTAGTGGCGAGGGACAGGCTGTCACAGATACGCAGTATTTT. Encoded protein: CASGEGQAVTDTQYF. The full variable domain, its missing parts supplied by reference TRBV12-5 and TRBJ2-3, is DARVTQTPRHKVTEMGQEVTMRCQPILGHNTVFWYRQTMMQGLELLAYFRNRAPLDDSGMPKDRFSAEMPDATLATLKIQPSEPRDSAVYFCASGEGQAVTDTQYFGPGTRLTVL.

With respect to this clone: Additional DNA sequences in this sample encode the identical CDR3. The chain links TRBV5-6 to TRBJ1-1; no clear D. V lost 4 bases and J lost 7, with 20 bases in between. The CDR3 extends over 15 amino acids. Germline V gene sequence: CDR1 SGHDT, CDR2 YYEEEE. CDR3 protein: CASSPFAFPPDEAFF. CDR3 sequence (DNA): TGTGCCAGCAGCCCCTTTGCGTTCCCCCCCGATGAAGCTTTCTTT. Full variable domain (missing parts from reference TRBV5-6 and TRBJ1-1): DAGVTQSPTHLIKTRGQQVTLRCSPKSGHDTVSWYQQALGQGPQFIFQYYEEEERQRGNFPDRFSGHQFPNYSSELNVNALLLGDSALYLCASSPFAFPPDEAFFGQGTRLTVV.

This chain connects TRBV6-4 to TRBJ1-1; a weak D match, TRBD1 (5 bases). CDR3 size: 14 residues. The V end was cut by 0 bases, the J end by 4 bases, with 9 bases between. Germline loops: CDR1 MRHNA, CDR2 SNTAGT. The CDR3 nucleotides are TGTGCCAGCAGTGACTCGGGGGTTGGCACTGAAGCTTTCTTT. Translated, it gives CASSDSGVGTEAFF.

V and J are TRBV7-9 and TRBJ2-7, with 7 bases matching TRBD1. CDR1 is SEHNR, CDR2 FQNEAQ, per germline (reference sequence). This CDR3 has 15 amino acids. The J segment lost 5 bases and the V segment lost 0 bases, leaving 7 bases of the junction unmatched. In DNA, the CDR3 is TGTGCCAGCAGCTTAGCTTTAGGGGGCTACGACGAGCAGTACTTC. Protein: CASSLALGGYDEQYF.

This clone was counted between two and nine times. The chain carries TRBV7-9 and TRBJ1-2, with TRBD1 identical over 8 bases. Germline V gene sequence: CDR1 SEHNR, CDR2 FQNEAQ (reference sequence). The CDR3 is 14 amino acids. Trimming removed 3 bases from V and 4 bases from J; junction bases left unmatched: 4. The DNA of the CDR3 is TGTGCCAGCAGCTTCGACAGGGGTCTCTATGGCTACACCTTC. Its protein product is CASSFDRGLYGYTF. The variable domain in full, completed from reference TRBV7-9 and TRBJ1-2, reads DTGVSQNPRHKITKRGQNVTFRCDPISEHNRLYWYRQTLGQGPEFLTYFQNEAQLEKSRLLSDRFSAERPKGSFSTLEIQRTEQGDSAMYLCASSFDRGLYGYTFGSGTRLTVV.

J is TRBJ2-7 and V is TRBV13, with D possibly being TRBD2 (7 bases). The V end was cut by 3 bases, the J end by 6 bases, with 12 bases between. This CDR3 comprises 13 residues. Germline lookup yields CDR1 PRHDT and CDR2 FYEKMQ (reference sequence). CDR3 DNA: TGTGCCAGCAGCTTTGGGGGGGCCGCCGAGCAGTACTTC. Translated: CASSFGGAAEQYF. The full variable domain, in which reference TRBV13 and TRBJ2-7 provide the parts outside the CDR3, is AAGVIQSPRHLIKEKRETATLKCYPIPRHDTVYWYQQGPGQDPQFLISFYEKMQSDKGSIPDRFSAQQFSDYHSELNMSSLELGDSALYFCASSFGGAAEQYFGPGTRLTVT.

The chain is built from TRBV19 and TRBJ2-7, with no clear D. Trimming stripped 3 bases from V and 0 bases from J, with 9 bases between. In germline, CDR1 is LNHDA, CDR2 SQIVND (reference sequence). The CDR3 sequence is 14 residues long. The CDR3 DNA reads TGTGCCAGTAGTATCTTGGTGGACTCCTACGAGCAGTACTTC. This gives the protein CASSILVDSYEQYF.

This clone was detected once. This chain connects TRBV7-8 to TRBJ1-3; no firm D call. Germline values: CDR1 SGHVS, CDR2 FQNEAQ. The CDR3 contains 17 residues. Trimming removed 0 bases from V and 2 bases from J, with 14 bases in between. CDR3 nucleotide sequence: TGTGCCAGCAGCTTAGCGCTGGGCCTACGAACTGGAAACACCATATATTTT. This translates into CASSLALGLRTGNTIYF.

The chain combines TRBV4-3 with TRBJ2-7, with D uncertain. The V gene's germline CDR1 is LGHNA and CDR2 YSLEER. V was pared by 0 bases and J by 5 bases, with 11 bases between. The CDR3 is 14 residues long. The CDR3 protein is CASSQDTEKDEQYF. In DNA, the CDR3 is TGCGCCAGCAGCCAAGATACAGAGAAGGACGAGCAGTACTTC.

For the CDR3, the DNA is TGTGCCAGCAGTGACGGGGAAGAGAGGACCCAGTACTTC. This codes for CASSDGEERTQYF. The rearrangement joins TRBV6-4 to TRBJ2-5; D uncertain. V shed 2 bases and J shed 7 bases, with 11 bases lying between them. The length of the CDR3 is 13 residues. In germline, CDR1 is MRHNA, CDR2 SNTAGT.

The chain couples TRBV4-1 to TRBJ2-7; TRBD2 agrees at 8 bases. The CDR3 runs to 14 residues. V was pared by 1 base and J by 5 bases, with 4 bases of the junction left unmatched. Germline V gives CDR1 MGHRA, CDR2 YSYEKL. CDR3 residues: CASSQVTSGNEQYF. In DNA form, the CDR3 reads TGCGCCAGCAGCCAAGTAACTAGCGGAAACGAGCAGTACTTC.

J is TRBJ2-1 and V is TRBV13; tentatively, D is TRBD2 (7 bases). Between the trimmed V and J ends, which lost 3 bases and 4 bases, there was a span of 13 bases. This CDR3 has 15 residues. Germline loops: CDR1 PRHDT, CDR2 FYEKMQ (reference sequence). The CDR3 reads CASSLRGGEYNEQFF. In DNA, the CDR3 is TGTGCCAGCAGCTTGAGGGGGGGCGAGTACAATGAGCAGTTCTTC. Full variable domain (missing parts from reference TRBV13 and TRBJ2-1): AAGVIQSPRHLIKEKRETATLKCYPIPRHDTVYWYQQGPGQDPQFLISFYEKMQSDKGSIPDRFSAQQFSDYHSELNMSSLELGDSALYFCASSLRGGEYNEQFFGPGTRLTVL.

This chain uses TRBV7-9 with TRBJ2-1, with TRBD2 identical over 8 bases. The CDR3 is 16 residues long. V trimming: 5 bases; J trimming: 2 bases; junction bases outside the gene matches: 8. Germline assignment: CDR1 SEHNR and CDR2 FQNEAQ (reference sequence). The CDR3 region has the DNA TGTGCCAGCAGCCCCCGGGGGGGCGACCCCTACAATGAGCAGTTCTTC. As protein: CASSPRGGDPYNEQFF.

J is TRBJ1-5 and V is TRBV2; the match to TRBD1 covers 10 bases. The V gene's germline CDR1 is SNHLY and CDR2 FYNNEI. The CDR3 runs 17 residues. The V segment lost 4 bases and the J segment 1 base; nucleotides outside the gene matches: 7. Here the CDR3 reads CASSGRQGAGSNQPQHF. The CDR3 nucleotides read TGTGCCAGCAGTGGGAGACAGGGGGCGGGGAGCAATCAGCCCCAGCATTTT.

The chain links TRBV5-1 to TRBJ2-7; D is ambiguous. This CDR3 spans 14 amino acids. V dropped 1 base and J dropped 3 bases, with 11 bases sitting between them. Germline lookup yields CDR1 SGHRS and CDR2 YFSETQ. The CDR3: CASSLTGPHYEQYF. The DNA of the CDR3 is TGCGCCAGCAGCTTGACGGGCCCCCACTACGAGCAGTACTTC.

V is TRBV7-2 and J is TRBJ2-1, with 12 nucleotides matching TRBD2. This CDR3 contains 16 residues. From germline, CDR1 is SGHTA and CDR2 FQGNSA. The V gene end was trimmed by 5 bases and the J gene end by 1 base; junction bases not matched to a gene: 3. DNA for the CDR3: TGTGCCAGCAGCCCACTAGCGGGGGGATCCTACAATGAGCAGTTCTTC. Protein product: CASSPLAGGSYNEQFF.

The genes are TRBV27 and TRBJ2-1, with 8 bases matching TRBD2. CDR3 length: 15 residues. Germline V gene sequence: CDR1 MNHEY, CDR2 SMNVEV (reference sequence). The junction had 6 bases not matched to a gene; V was cut back by 5 bases and J by 3 bases. The CDR3 spells CASSPGLDYYNEQFF. In DNA form, the CDR3 reads TGTGCCAGCAGTCCGGGACTAGATTACTACAATGAGCAGTTCTTC.

The V gene is TRBV19, the J gene TRBJ2-7; D is possibly TRBD2 (5 bases). Germline CDR1 is LNHDA and CDR2 is SQIVND (reference sequence). The CDR3 contains 17 residues. V was pared by 5 bases and J by 3 bases, with 23 bases between. This CDR3 is CASSLENLAGESYEQYF. The DNA of the CDR3 is TGTGCCAGTAGTCTCGAAAACCTTGCCGGGGAGAGCTACGAGCAGTACTTC.

The CDR3, as DNA: TGTGCCAGCAGTTCGGCTGGGGAGCTGTTTTTT. Translated, it gives CASSSAGELFF. The J gene is TRBJ2-2, the V gene TRBV6-5; no firm D call. The V and J ends lost 4 bases and 8 bases respectively, with 5 bases between them. The CDR3 consists of 11 residues. Germline V CDR1 and CDR2: MNHEY, SVGAGI.

The chain is built from TRBV5-1 and TRBJ2-2, with D perhaps TRBD1 (5 bases). Germline CDR1 reads SGHRS; CDR2 reads YFSETQ. V was pared by 3 bases and J by 7 bases, with 10 bases between. The CDR3 sequence is 13 residues long. The CDR3 sequence is CASSWSGFGELFF. The CDR3 coding sequence is TGCGCCAGCAGCTGGTCAGGGTTCGGGGAGCTGTTTTTT.

Of note for this clone: The same CDR3 arises from other DNA sequences in this sample as well. The chain combines TRBV19 with TRBJ2-7; D is possibly TRBD1 (6 bases). Trimming cost V 6 bases and J 2 bases, with 11 bases left between them. The CDR3 has 13 residues. Germline V gene lookup returns CDR1 LNHDA and CDR2 SQIVND (reference sequence). This CDR3 is CASSSGQPYEQYF. CDR3 nucleotide sequence: TGTGCCAGTAGCTCGGGACAACCCTACGAGCAGTACTTC.

The chain uses TRBV19 and TRBJ2-1; 12 bases align to TRBD1. V was clipped by 6 bases and J by 6 bases; unmatched bases: 3. CDR3 length: 14 amino acids. CDR1 and CDR2 (germline): LNHDA, SQIVND (reference sequence). The CDR3: CASSQGQGANEQFF. CDR3 nucleotide sequence: TGTGCCAGTAGCCAGGGACAGGGGGCCAATGAGCAGTTCTTC.

The chain employs TRBV6-5 and TRBJ2-2; D is unresolved. Trimming left V 2 bases short and J 6 bases short, with 13 bases between. The CDR3 contains 15 residues. Germline assignment: CDR1 MNHEY and CDR2 SVGAGI. In nucleotides, the CDR3 is TGTGCCAGCAGTTACCCAAGTGAAGGGCCCGGGGAGCTGTTTTTT. It specifies CASSYPSEGPGELFF.